This passage covers 21 T cell receptor beta chains from one sample sequenced in a study of Tregs in tolerant kidney transplant recipients. The table came from immunoSEQ multiplex PCR; TCRdb's copy has only in-frame clones and leaves some out. Of about 120,000 clones in the sample, around nine tenths were seen once. Sequences were obtained from CD4+ T cells from blood. Receptors were obtained from a human donor in good health.

V gene TRBV18 combines with J gene TRBJ2-5, with D maybe TRBD1 (6 bases). With 6 bases removed from V and 4 bases from J, the gap between germline ends came to 18 bases. The CDR3 is 15 residues long. Germline lookup yields CDR1 KGHSH and CDR2 LQKENI. CDR3 loop: CASSPGHRDGETQYF. CDR3 in DNA: TGTGCCAGCTCGCCGGGCCACAGGGATGGAGAGACCCAGTACTTC.

This clone was seen just once. The chain combines TRBV19 with TRBJ2-4; 7 positions match TRBD1. V trimming: 5 bases; J trimming: 7 bases; junction bases outside the gene matches: 11. Germline V gene sequence: CDR1 LNHDA, CDR2 SQIVND (reference sequence). The length of the CDR3 is 15 residues. As DNA, the CDR3 is TGTGCCAGTAGTCAACAGGGGTCTTATTGGAACATTCAGTACTTC. This encodes CASSQQGSYWNIQYF.

Judged by abundance, this clone is medium-sized. This chain connects TRBV7-6 to TRBJ2-7; no clear D. CDR3 length equals 12 residues. The germline V gene encodes CDR1 SGHVS and CDR2 FNYEAQ. Trimming cost V 1 base and J 3 bases, with 4 bases left between them. Here the CDR3 DNA reads TGTGCCAGCAGCTTAGGCAGCTACGAGCAGTACTTC. Protein sequence: CASSLGSYEQYF.

This rearrangement joins TRBV5-6 to TRBJ2-7; TRBD1 aligns across 7 bases. The germline CDR1 and CDR2 sequences are SGHDT and YYEEEE. V lost 0 bases, J lost 4 bases, and 10 bases stayed unmatched. There are 16 residues in the CDR3. The CDR3 nucleotides are TGTGCCAGCAGCTTGGGGCTTCGGGACAGACTATACGAGCAGTACTTC. This sequence encodes CASSLGLRDRLYEQYF.

The chain has TRBV5-1 and TRBJ1-5; 7 bases are a match to TRBD1. CDR3 length: 14 residues. J was trimmed by 2 bases and V by 4 bases; bases with no gene match: 3. Germline CDR1 reads SGHRS; CDR2 reads YFSETQ. CDR3 DNA: TGCGCCAGCAGCCCAGGGACAGGCAATCAGCCCCAGCATTTT. Its translation is CASSPGTGNQPQHF.

This chain uses TRBV7-2 with TRBJ2-7; D possibly uses TRBD1 or TRBD2 (5 bases each). The CDR3 totals 14 residues. Germline-derived CDR1 and CDR2 are SGHTA and FQGNSA. The V gene lost 5 bases and the J gene lost 7 bases, with 18 bases spanning the gap. CDR3 DNA sequence: TGTGCCAGCAGCCTCGGGACCCTCTTAGGGGAGCAGTACTTC. Residues: CASSLGTLLGEQYF.

This rearrangement joins TRBV5-1 to TRBJ1-4; maybe TRBD1 (5 bases). V lost 0 bases and J lost 10, with 16 bases in between. CDR1 SGHRS and CDR2 YFSETQ come from the germline V gene. The CDR3 runs 15 residues. DNA for the CDR3: TGCGCCAGCAGCTTGGTCGAGTTAGGGGCGGGAAAACTGTTTTTT. Its translation is CASSLVELGAGKLFF.

The chain combines TRBV5-1 with TRBJ2-1, with 7 nucleotides matching TRBD2. V lost 4 bases to trimming and J lost 7 bases; unmatched junction nucleotides: 8. Germline CDR1 is SGHRS and CDR2 is YFSETQ. CDR3 size: 14 residues. This CDR3 is CASSRSGVENEQFF. The DNA for the CDR3 is TGCGCCAGCAGCAGAAGCGGGGTCGAGAATGAGCAGTTCTTC.

This sequence joins TRBV11-2 and TRBJ2-1; D remains unclear. The CDR3 is 14 amino acids. With 8 bases removed from V and 0 bases from J, the gap between germline ends came to 11 bases. CDR1 is SGHAT and CDR2 is FQNNGV in the germline V gene. The chain's CDR3 is CASGLMGSYNEQFF. CDR3 in DNA: TGTGCCAGCGGGCTTATGGGCTCCTACAATGAGCAGTTCTTC.

This sequence joins TRBV4-1 and TRBJ2-7, with D unclear. Germline V gene lookup returns CDR1 MGHRA and CDR2 YSYEKL. CDR3 length: 15 amino acids. The V end was cut by 1 base, the J end by 6 bases, with 16 bases between. For the CDR3, the DNA is TGCGCCAGCAGCCAAGGTCCGGGCCGGATGGTCGAGCAGTACTTC. Amino acid sequence: CASSQGPGRMVEQYF.

This chain uses TRBV19 with TRBJ2-2; no firm D call. This CDR3 is 16 amino acids long. V was trimmed by 0 bases and J by 0 bases, leaving 8 bases between them. The germline gives CDR1 LNHDA, CDR2 SQIVND (reference sequence). The CDR3 region has the DNA TGTGCCAGTAGTATAGATCCAGCCTCGAACACCGGGGAGCTGTTTTTT. Protein product: CASSIDPASNTGELFF.

This chain links TRBV7-9 with TRBJ1-5, with unresolved D. Trimming pared 1 base from V and 4 bases from J, leaving 8 bases between. There are 14 residues in the CDR3. The V gene's germline CDR1 is SEHNR and CDR2 FQNEAQ (reference sequence). The CDR3 sequence: CASSLGIGNQPQHF. CDR3 DNA: TGTGCCAGCAGCTTAGGTATTGGGAATCAGCCCCAGCATTTT.

The J gene is TRBJ2-5, the V gene TRBV7-9; possible D gene TRBD1, 8 bases. Germline V gene lookup returns CDR1 SEHNR and CDR2 FQNEAQ (reference sequence). Deletions cut 4 bases from V and 7 bases from J, with 16 bases between. This CDR3 spans 14 amino acids. The CDR3 is CASSSTGGAGTQYF. The CDR3 DNA reads TGTGCCAGCAGCTCTACAGGGGGGGCCGGGACCCAGTACTTC.

The J gene is TRBJ2-3, the V gene TRBV10-2; 9 nucleotides match TRBD2. The CDR3 runs 17 residues. V lost 7 bases, J lost 5 bases, and 16 bases stayed unmatched. CDR1 is WSHSY, CDR2 SAAADI, per germline. CDR3 sequence reads: CASMKGLAPRAGDTQYF. DNA of the CDR3: TGCGCCAGCATGAAGGGACTAGCACCGAGGGCTGGAGATACGCAGTATTTT.

This chain connects TRBV5-1 to TRBJ1-5; no clear D. CDR3 length equals 14 residues. V lost 0 bases, J lost 7 bases, and 11 bases lay in between. The germline CDR1 and CDR2 sequences are SGHRS and YFSETQ. The CDR3 protein is CASSLGGEGQPQHF. The CDR3 region has the DNA TGCGCCAGCAGCTTGGGAGGTGAGGGCCAGCCCCAGCATTTT.

V gene TRBV4-1 combines with J gene TRBJ2-2; 7 positions agree with TRBD2. CDR1 is MGHRA, CDR2 YSYEKL, per germline. The junction had 5 bases not matched to a gene; V was cut back by 4 bases and J by 6 bases. This CDR3 has 14 residues. The CDR3 DNA follows: TGCGCCAGCAGCCTTCTGGGAGGGTCCGGGGAGCTGTTTTTT. Protein sequence: CASSLLGGSGELFF.

CDR3 in amino acids: CASSVDIYGYTF. The CDR3, as DNA: TGTGCCAGCAGCGTAGATATCTATGGCTACACCTTC. The gene calls are TRBV9 and TRBJ1-2; D call uncertain. V was shortened by 0 bases and J by 4 bases, with 4 bases between the two germline ends. CDR1 SGDLS and CDR2 YYNGEE come from the germline V gene. The CDR3 length is 12 residues.

The genes are TRBV11-3 and TRBJ1-1; 7 bases align to TRBD1. CDR3 length equals 13 residues. The germline gives CDR1 SGHNT, CDR2 YENEEA. The V gene end was trimmed by 5 bases and the J gene end by 2 bases; junction bases not matched to a gene: 2. The CDR3: CASSRDSNTEAFF. CDR3 DNA: TGTGCCAGCAGCCGGGACAGTAACACTGAAGCTTTCTTT.

The rearrangement joins TRBV7-9 to TRBJ1-2, with 7 bases fitting TRBD1. V was clipped by 1 base and J by 4 bases; unmatched bases: 3. This CDR3 comprises 14 residues. Germline V lookup: CDR1 SEHNR, CDR2 FQNEAQ (reference sequence). The CDR3 DNA reads TGTGCCAGCAGCTTAGAGACAGGGTCCTATGGCTACACCTTC. Translated, it gives CASSLETGSYGYTF.

CDR3 DNA: TGTGCCTGGAGTCTCCCCCAGCGGGGGGGCCGATACGAGCAGTACTTC. This translates into CAWSLPQRGGRYEQYF. The J gene is TRBJ2-7, the V gene TRBV30; 10 bases map to TRBD2. The CDR3 covers 16 residues. From germline, CDR1 is GTSNPN and CDR2 SVGIG (reference sequence). Trimming cost V 2 bases and J 4 bases; bases outside gene matches: 11.

This rearrangement joins TRBV2 to TRBJ2-7; 9 positions agree with TRBD1. Germline V gene sequence: CDR1 SNHLY, CDR2 FYNNEI. V shed 7 bases and J 5 bases; nucleotides not matched to a gene: 9. The CDR3 has 14 residues. The CDR3 coding sequence is TGTGCCAGCATTCTACAGGGGGCGCGGAACGAGCAGTACTTC. It encodes CASILQGARNEQYF.